This is a list of T cell receptor beta chains from one sample in a study of T cell changes during pregnancy in multiple sclerosis. Some clones are missing from TCRdb's copy, which holds only in-frame ones; the method was immunoSEQ multiplex PCR. Here the sample spans 55,000 to 80,000 clones, around 94% being singletons. Sequenced material: peripheral blood, taken in the third trimester of pregnancy. These receptors all stem from a female donor with multiple sclerosis, enrolled in a pregnancy study. CDR3s include the opening cysteine and the closing phenylalanine or tryptophan. Fields, in order: clone size, D gene, V gene, J gene, CDR3 DNA, CDR3 protein. D genes are given only for firm matches. Part of the rows lack a size; the others show once, few, many or a class for expanded clones.

.	.	TRBV29-1	TRBJ1-1	TGCAGCGTTGAAGAACCGGGGGGGGTGGGCACTGAAGCTTTCTTT	CSVEEPGGVGTEAFF
.	.	TRBV5-6	TRBJ2-1	TGTGCCAGCAGCTTGGCAATCAGGCGGGCCGGCTCCTACAATGAGCAGTTCTTC	CASSLAIRRAGSYNEQFF
.	.	TRBV7-3	TRBJ2-2	TGTGCCAGCAGCTCAGAGACTGACAACACCGGGGAGCTGTTTTTT	CASSSETDNTGELFF
.	TRBD1	TRBV7-9	TRBJ2-7	TGTGCCAGCAGCCCTTCGGGACAGTACGAGCAGTACTTC	CASSPSGQYEQYF
.	.	TRBV9	TRBJ2-3	TGTGCCAGCAGCGTAGATGGGGGGGCGGGAGATACGCAGTATTTT	CASSVDGGAGDTQYF
.	TRBD2	TRBV5-1	TRBJ2-7	TGCGCCAGCAGCCATCTAGCGGGGGAATCCTACGAGCAGTACTTC	CASSHLAGESYEQYF
.	TRBD2	TRBV13	TRBJ2-3	TGTGCCAGCAGCCCGCGGGGGGGCAGCACAGATACGCAGTATTTT	CASSPRGGSTDTQYF
.	TRBD2	TRBV5-1	TRBJ2-2	TGCGCCAGCAGCTTCTTAGCGGGGAGGAACACCGGGGAGCTGTTTTTT	CASSFLAGRNTGELFF
once	TRBD1	TRBV27	TRBJ1-2	TGTGCCAGCAGTAACACCGGGACAGGGTACTATGGCTACACCTTC	CASSNTGTGYYGYTF
.	TRBD1	TRBV14	TRBJ1-4	TGTGCCAGCAGCCATAAACAGGGGGCTGGAGAAAAACTGTTTTTT	CASSHKQGAGEKLFF
.	TRBD2	TRBV9	TRBJ2-1	TGTGCCAGCAGCTCCCAGGGAGGGGCGCTCCGGCAGAATGAGCAGTTCTTC	CASSSQGGALRQNEQFF
.	TRBD2	TRBV7-3	TRBJ2-3	TGTGCCAGCAGCTTATCCCCTCCAGCGGGGGGCACAGATACGCAGTATTTT	CASSLSPPAGGTDTQYF
.	TRBD1	TRBV29-1	TRBJ1-2	TGCAGCGTTGAAAGGCCCCCGACAGGGGGCGGCTATGGCTACACCTTC	CSVERPPTGGGYGYTF
few	TRBD1	TRBV6-6	TRBJ1-2	TGTGCCAGCAGTTACTCGCCGGACAGGGGGCGAGGCTACACCTTC	CASSYSPDRGRGYTF
once	TRBD2	TRBV6-6	TRBJ2-1	TGTGCCAGCACCAACAGCGGGGGGGCCCCCAATGAGCAGTTCTTC	CASTNSGGAPNEQFF
few	TRBD1	TRBV6-1	TRBJ2-7	TGTGCCAGCAGTCGGCAGGGGGCTACCTACGAGCAGTACTTC	CASSRQGATYEQYF
once	TRBD1	TRBV6-5	TRBJ1-1	TGTGCCAGCAGCCTAGGGACAGCCTCTGGAGCTTTCTTT	CASSLGTASGAFF
.	TRBD1	TRBV19	TRBJ2-2	TGTGCCAGTAGTATGGGACAGGGTCATGGGGAGCTGTTTTTT	CASSMGQGHGELFF
.	TRBD1	TRBV28	TRBJ1-5	TGTGCCAGCAGCCGCGGAGAGCGCGCGACGTTATCGGGACAGGGGGGACGGGGCAATCAGCCCCAGCATTTT	CASSRGERATLSGQGGRGNQPQHF
once	TRBD2	TRBV2	TRBJ2-2	TGTGCCAGTATTAGCGGGGGGAACACCGGGGAGCTGTTTTTT	CASISGGNTGELFF
.	.	TRBV12-5	TRBJ1-5	TGTGCTAGTGGTTCTCAGGGTAGCAATCAGCCCCAGCATTTT	CASGSQGSNQPQHF
.	.	TRBV5-1	TRBJ2-3	TGCGCCAGCAGCCTTACCATAGAGACAGATACGCAGTATTTT	CASSLTIETDTQYF
.	.	TRBV19	TRBJ1-2	TGTGCCAGTAGTATAGAAACAAGGGGTACGGAGGGCTACACCTTC	CASSIETRGTEGYTF
.	TRBD2	TRBV7-3	TRBJ2-2	TGTGCCAGCAGCGAGGGGAGGGGCGGGAACACCGGGGAGCTGTTTTTT	CASSEGRGGNTGELFF
.	TRBD2	TRBV7-2	TRBJ2-7	TGTGCCAGCAGCTTAACGGGGGGATCCTACGAGCAGTACTTC	CASSLTGGSYEQYF
.	.	TRBV4-3	TRBJ1-1	TGCGCCAGCAGCCGGGCCCTGAACACTGAAGCTTTCTTT	CASSRALNTEAFF
.	.	TRBV5-1	TRBJ2-4	TGCGCCAGCAGCTTGGACGGCAGGGTGGGAAACATTCAGTACTTC	CASSLDGRVGNIQYF